A single sample is the source of the 3 T cell receptor beta chains below, sequenced in a study of molecular identifiers for immune sequencing clone quantification. TCRdb redid the calling of the PCR reads with MiXCR, one entry per CDR3 protein. The sample holds about 89,000 distinct CDR3 sequences, around 20% seen once. Sequenced sample: naive CD8+ T cells from blood, with Jurkat cell RNA spiked in. Specified subset: FACS-sorted CD8+CD4-CCR7+CD45RA+ naive T cells. These receptors were obtained from a human donor in good health. Some libraries in this study had Jurkat cell RNA spiked in.

Ten or more counts support this clonotype. The CDR3 coding sequence is TGCAGCGTTGAAGGACGGGCCGGGGAGACCCAGTACTTC. Protein sequence: CSVEGRAGETQYF. J is TRBJ2-5 and V is TRBV29-1; D remains ambiguous. The V end was cut by 1 base, the J end by 5 bases, with 11 bases between. There are 13 residues in the CDR3. Germline V gene lookup returns CDR1 SQVTM and CDR2 ANQGSEA.

This clonotype was found many times. This sequence joins TRBV6-2 or TRBV6-3 and TRBJ2-3; 12 nucleotides line up with TRBD2. The CDR3 consists of 18 residues. Germline values: CDR1 MNHEY, CDR2 SVGEGT. V was pared by 2 bases and J by 2 bases, with 8 bases of the junction left unmatched. CDR3 loop: CASSYTQLAGGLTDTQYF. The CDR3 DNA reads as TGTGCCAGCAGTTACACTCAACTAGCGGGGGGCCTCACAGATACGCAGTATTTT.

This clonotype turned up a few times. A much more abundant neighbour one base away suggests this may be a read error. The chain links TRBV19 to TRBJ2-2; D may be TRBD2 (5 bases). The germline gives CDR1 LNHDA, CDR2 SQIVND (reference sequence). The CDR3 is made up of 15 amino acids. CDR3 sequence reads: CASSITGINTGELLF. CDR3 coding DNA: TGTGCCAGTAGTATCACGGGGATAAACACCGGGGAGCTGCTTTTT.